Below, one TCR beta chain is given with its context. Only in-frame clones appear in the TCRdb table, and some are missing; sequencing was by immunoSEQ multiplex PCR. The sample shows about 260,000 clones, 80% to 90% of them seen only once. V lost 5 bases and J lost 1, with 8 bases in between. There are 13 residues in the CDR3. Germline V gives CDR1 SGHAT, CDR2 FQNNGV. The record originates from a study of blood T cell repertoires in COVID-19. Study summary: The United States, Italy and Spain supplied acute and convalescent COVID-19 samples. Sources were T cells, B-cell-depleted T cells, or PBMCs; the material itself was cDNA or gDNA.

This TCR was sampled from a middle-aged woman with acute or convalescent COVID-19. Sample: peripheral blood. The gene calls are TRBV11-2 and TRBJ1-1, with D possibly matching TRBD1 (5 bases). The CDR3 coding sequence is TGTGCCAGCAGCCAAGGACAGAACACTGAAGCTTTCTTT. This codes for CASSQGQNTEAFF.